Reported below is one TCR beta chain. Antigen: not known. Here immunoSEQ multiplex PCR was the method, and the copy in TCRdb shows in-frame clones only, minus some. The sample has about 78,000 clones, approximately 84% seen once; the top ten hold approximately 2%. This CDR3 is 15 amino acids long. Germline loops: CDR1 LNHNV, CDR2 YYDKDF (reference sequence). V lost 1 base and J lost 7, with 16 bases in between. This sample was taken from a study of radiotherapy plus CTLA-4 blockade in lung cancer. Study-wide background: Patients showed objective responses in about 18% of cases and disease control in roughly 34%.

Study-wide results and caveats: Strongest reported response predictors: early blood clone changes and post-radiation interferon-beta. Some TCR clones had been derived from tumors. These clones expanded in peripheral blood after radiotherapy plus ipilimumab.

The TCR comes from a human donor with non-small cell lung cancer who had a partial response to radiotherapy plus ipilimumab. This chain connects TRBV15 to TRBJ2-5, with D perhaps matching TRBD2 (5 bases). Sample: peripheral blood, taken from a patient treated with radiotherapy plus ipilimumab. In nucleotides, the CDR3 is TGTGCCACCAGCAGAGGAGGCGAGAGGGTAGGGACCCAGTACTTC. It specifies CATSRGGERVGTQYF.